Included here is one T cell receptor (beta chain) sequence, with context. Its antigen is not known. These data belong to a study of OX40 agonist ivuxolimab in advanced cancers. General study points: The study did not work out the antigen specificity of the expanded peripheral T cells.

Sequencing was performed with immunoSEQ multiplex PCR; in TCRdb, only in-frame clones are kept and a portion is missing. The sample has 43,000 or so clones; 86% are singletons. The CDR3 totals 15 residues. V gave up 3 bases and J gave up 7 bases; unmatched junction bases: 4. Germline CDR1 and CDR2: SGHTA and FQGNSA. The chain is built from TRBV7-2 and TRBJ2-1; 12 bases are a match to TRBD2. Sample: CD4+ or CD8+ T cells sorted from blood, taken in a trial of the OX40 agonist ivuxolimab. The receptor's source is an adult with an advanced solid tumor such as melanoma, head and neck, liver or kidney cancer. This chain's CDR3 is CASSLPGLAGNEQFF. For the CDR3, the DNA is TGTGCCAGCAGCTTGCCCGGACTAGCGGGAAATGAGCAGTTCTTC.